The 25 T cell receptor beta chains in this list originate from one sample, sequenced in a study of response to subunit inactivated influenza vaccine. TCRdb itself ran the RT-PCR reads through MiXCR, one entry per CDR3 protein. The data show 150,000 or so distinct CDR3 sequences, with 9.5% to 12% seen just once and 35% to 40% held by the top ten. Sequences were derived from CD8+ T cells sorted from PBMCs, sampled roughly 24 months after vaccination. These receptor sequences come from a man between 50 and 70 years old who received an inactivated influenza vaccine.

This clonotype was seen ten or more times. CDR3 region: CSVEDRRHQFTDTQYF. The CDR3 DNA reads as TGCAGCGTTGAAGATCGAAGGCACCAATTCACAGATACGCAGTATTTT. The rearrangement uses TRBV29-1 and TRBJ2-3; the D is unclear. Trimming removed 0 bases from V and 2 bases from J, with 15 bases in between. Germline CDR1 SQVTM, CDR2 ANQGSEA. CDR3 size: 16 residues.

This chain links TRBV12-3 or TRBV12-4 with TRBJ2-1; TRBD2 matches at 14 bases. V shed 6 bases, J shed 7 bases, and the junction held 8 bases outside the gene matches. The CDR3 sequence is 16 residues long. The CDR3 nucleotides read TGTGCCAGCAGCCGACTAGCGGGAGGGCCGGAAAATGAGCAGTTCTTC. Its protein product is CASSRLAGGPENEQFF.

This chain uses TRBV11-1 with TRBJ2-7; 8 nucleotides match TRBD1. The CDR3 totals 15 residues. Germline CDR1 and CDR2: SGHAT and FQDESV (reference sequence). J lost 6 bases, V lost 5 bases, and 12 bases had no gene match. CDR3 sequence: CASSPLLTGEVEQYF. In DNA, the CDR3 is TGTGCCAGCAGCCCCCTGTTGACAGGGGAGGTCGAGCAGTACTTC.

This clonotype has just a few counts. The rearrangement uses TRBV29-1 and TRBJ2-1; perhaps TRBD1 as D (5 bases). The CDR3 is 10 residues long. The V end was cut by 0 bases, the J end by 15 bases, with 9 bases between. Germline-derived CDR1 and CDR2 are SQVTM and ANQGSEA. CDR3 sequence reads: CSVEDREPFF. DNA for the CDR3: TGCAGCGTTGAAGACAGGGAACCGTTCTTC.

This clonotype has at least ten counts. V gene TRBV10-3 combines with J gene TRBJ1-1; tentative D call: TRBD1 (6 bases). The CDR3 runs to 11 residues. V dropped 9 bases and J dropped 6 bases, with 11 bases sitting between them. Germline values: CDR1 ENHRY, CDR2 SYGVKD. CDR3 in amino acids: CAIRDISEAFF. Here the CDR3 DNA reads TGTGCCATAAGGGACATTTCTGAAGCTTTCTTT.

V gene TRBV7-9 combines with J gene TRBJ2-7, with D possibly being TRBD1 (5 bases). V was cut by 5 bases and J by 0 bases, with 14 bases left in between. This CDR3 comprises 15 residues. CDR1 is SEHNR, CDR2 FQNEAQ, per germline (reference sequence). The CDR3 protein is CASSLLQGSSYEQYF. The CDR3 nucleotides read TGTGCCAGCAGCCTCCTTCAGGGTAGCTCCTACGAGCAGTACTTC. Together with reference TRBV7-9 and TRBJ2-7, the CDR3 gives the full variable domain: DTGVSQNPRHKITKRGQNVTFRCDPISEHNRLYWYRQTLGQGPEFLTYFQNEAQLEKSRLLSDRFSAERPKGSFSTLEIQRTEQGDSAMYLCASSLLQGSSYEQYFGPGTRLTVT.

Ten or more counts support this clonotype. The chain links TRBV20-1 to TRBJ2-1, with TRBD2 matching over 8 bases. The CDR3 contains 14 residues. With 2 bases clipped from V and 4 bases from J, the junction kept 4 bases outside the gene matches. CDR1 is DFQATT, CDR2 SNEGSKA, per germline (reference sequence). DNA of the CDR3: TGCAGTGCTAGATTTAGCGGGGTTTACAATGAGCAGTTCTTC. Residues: CSARFSGVYNEQFF.

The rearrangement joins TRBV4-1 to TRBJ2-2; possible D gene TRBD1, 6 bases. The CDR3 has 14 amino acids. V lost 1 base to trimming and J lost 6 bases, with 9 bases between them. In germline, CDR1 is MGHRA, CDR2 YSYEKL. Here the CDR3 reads CASSQAPGAGELFF. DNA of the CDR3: TGCGCCAGCAGCCAAGCCCCAGGGGCCGGGGAGCTGTTTTTT.

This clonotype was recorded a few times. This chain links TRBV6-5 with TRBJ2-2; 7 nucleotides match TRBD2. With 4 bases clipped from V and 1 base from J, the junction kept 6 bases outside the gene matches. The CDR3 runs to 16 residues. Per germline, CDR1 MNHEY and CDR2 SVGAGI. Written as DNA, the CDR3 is TGTGCCAGCAGTTCCCCGGGGGAGGGGAACACCGGGGAGCTGTTTTTT. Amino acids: CASSSPGEGNTGELFF.

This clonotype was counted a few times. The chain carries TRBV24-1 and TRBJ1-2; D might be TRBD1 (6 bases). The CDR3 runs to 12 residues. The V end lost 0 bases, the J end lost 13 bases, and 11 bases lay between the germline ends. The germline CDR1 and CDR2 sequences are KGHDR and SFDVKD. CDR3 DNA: TGTGCCACCAGTGATTTGCCGGGACATCTCACCTTC. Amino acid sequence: CATSDLPGHLTF.

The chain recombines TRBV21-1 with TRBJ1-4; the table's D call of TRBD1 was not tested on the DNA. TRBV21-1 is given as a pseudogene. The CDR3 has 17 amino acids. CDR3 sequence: CASSERRQGVSNEKLFF. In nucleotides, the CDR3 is TGTGCCAGCAGCGAACGGAGACAGGGAGTCTCAAATGAAAAACTGTTTTTT.

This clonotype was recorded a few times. CDR3 coding DNA: TGCAGCGTGGCGTTGGGTACGCAGTATTTT. Protein: CSVALGTQYF. The J gene is TRBJ2-3, the V gene TRBV29-1, with D unclear. Germline-derived CDR1 and CDR2 are SQVTM and ANQGSEA. Between the trimmed V and J ends, which lost 6 bases and 8 bases, there was a span of 9 bases. The CDR3 sequence is 10 residues long.

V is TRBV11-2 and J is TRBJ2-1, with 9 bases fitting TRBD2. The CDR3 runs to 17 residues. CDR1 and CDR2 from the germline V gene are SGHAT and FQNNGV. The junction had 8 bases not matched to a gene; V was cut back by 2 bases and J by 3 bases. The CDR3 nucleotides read TGTGCCAGCAGCTTAACTCTTAGCGGGAGAAGCTACAATGAGCAGTTCTTC. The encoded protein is CASSLTLSGRSYNEQFF. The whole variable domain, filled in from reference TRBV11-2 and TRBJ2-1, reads EAGVAQSPRYKIIEKRQSVAFWCNPISGHATLYWYQQILGQGPKLLIQFQNNGVVDDSQLPKDRFSAERLKGVDSTLKIQPAKLEDSAVYLCASSLTLSGRSYNEQFFGPGTRLTVL.

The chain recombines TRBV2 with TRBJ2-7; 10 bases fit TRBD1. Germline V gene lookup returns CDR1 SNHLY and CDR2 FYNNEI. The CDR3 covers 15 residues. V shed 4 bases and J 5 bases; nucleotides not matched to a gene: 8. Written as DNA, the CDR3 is TGTGCCAGCAGTGTAACCGGGACAGGGGTCCACGAGCAGTACTTC. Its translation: CASSVTGTGVHEQYF.

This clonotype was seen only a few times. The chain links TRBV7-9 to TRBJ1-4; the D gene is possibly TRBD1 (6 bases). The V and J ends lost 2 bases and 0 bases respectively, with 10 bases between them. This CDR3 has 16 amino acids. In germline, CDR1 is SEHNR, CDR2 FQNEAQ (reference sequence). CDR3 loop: CASSLWTAATNEKLFF. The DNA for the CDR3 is TGTGCCAGCAGCTTATGGACAGCCGCAACTAATGAAAAACTGTTTTTT.

The CDR3 DNA reads TGTGCCAGCAGCTCCGGGACAAGCTCGGGTTGGAATGAAAAACTGTTTTTT. It encodes CASSSGTSSGWNEKLFF. V usage is TRBV7-2 and J usage is TRBJ1-4, with D perhaps TRBD1 (6 bases). This CDR3 has 17 residues. Trimming cost V 4 bases and J 5 bases, with 20 bases left between them. Germline assignment: CDR1 SGHTA and CDR2 FQGNSA. The full variable domain, its missing parts supplied by reference TRBV7-2 and TRBJ1-4, is GAGVSQSPSNKVTEKGKDVELRCDPISGHTALYWYRQSLGQGLEFLIYFQGNSAPDKSGLPSDRFSAERTGGSVSTLTIQRTQQEDSAVYLCASSSGTSSGWNEKLFFGSGTQLSVL.

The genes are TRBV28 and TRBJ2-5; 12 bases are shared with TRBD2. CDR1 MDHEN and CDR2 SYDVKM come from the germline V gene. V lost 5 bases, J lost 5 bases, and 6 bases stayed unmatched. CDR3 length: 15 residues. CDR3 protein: CASSILAGGGETQYF. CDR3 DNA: TGTGCCAGCAGTATACTAGCGGGAGGAGGGGAGACCCAGTACTTC.

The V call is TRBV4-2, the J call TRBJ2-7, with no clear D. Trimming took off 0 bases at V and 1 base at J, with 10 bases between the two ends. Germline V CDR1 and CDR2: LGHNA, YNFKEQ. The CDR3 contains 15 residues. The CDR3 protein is CASSQENYGSYEQYF. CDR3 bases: TGTGCCAGCAGCCAAGAAAACTACGGGTCCTACGAGCAGTACTTC.

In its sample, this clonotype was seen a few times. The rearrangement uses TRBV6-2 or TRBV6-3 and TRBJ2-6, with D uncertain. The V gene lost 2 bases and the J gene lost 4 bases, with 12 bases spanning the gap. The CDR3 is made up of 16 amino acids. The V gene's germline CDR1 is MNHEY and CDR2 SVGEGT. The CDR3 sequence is CASSYPLSTGANVLTF. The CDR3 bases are TGTGCCAGCAGTTACCCACTTTCAACAGGGGCCAACGTCCTGACTTTC.

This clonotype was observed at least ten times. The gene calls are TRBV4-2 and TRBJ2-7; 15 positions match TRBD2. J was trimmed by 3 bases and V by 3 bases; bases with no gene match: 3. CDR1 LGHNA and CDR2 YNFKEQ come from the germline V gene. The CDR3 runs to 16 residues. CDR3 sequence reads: CASSQGGLAGGYEQYF. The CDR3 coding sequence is TGTGCCAGCAGCCAGGGGGGACTAGCGGGAGGCTACGAGCAGTACTTC.

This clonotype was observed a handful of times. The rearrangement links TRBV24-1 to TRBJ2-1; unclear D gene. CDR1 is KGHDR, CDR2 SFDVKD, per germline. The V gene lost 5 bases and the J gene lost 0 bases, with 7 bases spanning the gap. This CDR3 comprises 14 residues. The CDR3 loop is CATSVGSSYNEQFF. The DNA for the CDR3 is TGTGCCACCAGTGTCGGTAGCTCCTACAATGAGCAGTTCTTC.

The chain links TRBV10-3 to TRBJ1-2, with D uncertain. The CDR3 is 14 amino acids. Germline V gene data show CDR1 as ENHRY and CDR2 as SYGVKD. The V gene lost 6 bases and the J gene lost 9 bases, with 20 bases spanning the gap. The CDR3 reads CAIRASRTENRYTF. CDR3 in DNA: TGTGCCATCAGGGCCTCAAGGACCGAGAATCGCTACACCTTC.

DNA for the CDR3: TGTGCCAGCAGTTTAAGCGGGGCCGAAGAGACCCAGTACTTC. Its protein product is CASSLSGAEETQYF. V gene TRBV12-3 or TRBV12-4 combines with J gene TRBJ2-5; 7 bases map to TRBD2. The CDR3 is made up of 14 amino acids. V shed 2 bases and J 3 bases; nucleotides not matched to a gene: 3.

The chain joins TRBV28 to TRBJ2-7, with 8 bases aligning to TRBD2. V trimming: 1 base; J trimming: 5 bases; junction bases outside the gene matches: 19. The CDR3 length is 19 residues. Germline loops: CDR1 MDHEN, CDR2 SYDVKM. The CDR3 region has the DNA TGTGCCAGCAGTTTATCTCCCCCTCGGGTCGGGAGGGCCGATGACGAGCAGTACTTC. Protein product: CASSLSPPRVGRADDEQYF. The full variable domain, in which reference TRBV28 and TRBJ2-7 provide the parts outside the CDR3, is DVKVTQSSRYLVKRTGEKVFLECVQDMDHENMFWYRQDPGLGLRLIYFSYDVKMKEKGDIPEGYSVSREKKERFSLILESASTNQTSMYLCASSLSPPRVGRADDEQYFGPGTRLTVT.

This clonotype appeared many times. The CDR3 coding sequence is TGTGCCAGCAGTTTATTAGCTTCCATCATGGAGCGCACAGATACGCAGTATTTT. This gives the protein CASSLLASIMERTDTQYF. V and J are TRBV27 and TRBJ2-3; D unresolved. Trimming left V 1 base short and J 1 base short, with 18 bases between. The CDR3 has 18 residues. Germline CDR1 is MNHEY and CDR2 is SMNVEV (reference sequence).